This T cell receptor beta chain was sequenced in a study of blood T cell repertoires in COVID-19. About the research overall: Donors in the United States, Italy and Spain gave samples during acute or convalescent COVID-19.

Remarks on this clone: Other DNA sequences in the same sample also yield this CDR3.

The data were produced by immunoSEQ multiplex PCR, yet TCRdb's version contains in-frame clones alone and is incomplete. The sample has around 190,000 clones, around nine tenths seen once. The CDR3 contains 14 residues. V lost 4 bases and J lost 0; bases outside the gene matches: 4. CDR1 is SGHNT and CDR2 is YYREEE in the germline V gene (reference sequence). The chain couples TRBV5-4 to TRBJ2-7, with 7 bases that match TRBD2. Input material: peripheral blood. The sequence derives from a human donor in a cohort sampled during active COVID-19. Here the CDR3 DNA reads TGTGCCAGCAGCCACCCTAGCGGCTCCTACGAGCAGTACTTC. Translated, it gives CASSHPSGSYEQYF.